This T cell receptor (beta chain) was identified in a study of OX40 agonist ivuxolimab in advanced cancers. Study summary: Two patients with cutaneous melanoma and one with hepatocellular carcinoma, three in total, showed partial responses. General observations from the study: Some nonresponders likewise displayed low normalized T-cell clonal expansion.

Germline V gene data show CDR1 as SGHNT and CDR2 as YYREEE (reference sequence). CDR3 length equals 14 residues. V shed 3 bases and J shed 5 bases, with 12 bases lying between them. TCRdb's copy holds only in-frame clones and misses some; the assay was immunoSEQ multiplex PCR. The data hold roughly 93,000 clones, with about 90% observed a single time. Concerning this clone itself: What it binds is not known.

The sample was CD4+ or CD8+ T cells sorted from blood, taken in a trial of the OX40 agonist ivuxolimab. This sequence was found in an adult with an advanced solid tumor such as melanoma, head and neck, liver or kidney cancer. The V gene is TRBV5-4, the J gene TRBJ2-1, with D perhaps matching TRBD1 (5 bases). The CDR3 coding sequence is TGTGCCAGCAGCTCAATCTTCAGGGACAATGAGCAGTTCTTC. This codes for CASSSIFRDNEQFF.